Only one count was recorded for the clone carrying this TCR beta chain. The sample belongs to a study of blood T cell repertoires in COVID-19. Here immunoSEQ multiplex PCR was the method, and the copy in TCRdb shows in-frame clones only, minus some. The profile shows some 120,000 clones, more than 70% of them singletons. Deletions cut 1 base from V and 7 bases from J, with 18 bases between. Germline V gene lookup returns CDR1 SGHRS and CDR2 YFSETQ. The CDR3 covers 15 residues. The chain employs TRBV5-1 and TRBJ2-7; TRBD2 might be the D (5 bases). This TCR was recovered from a human donor in a cohort sampled during active COVID-19. Input material: peripheral blood. The CDR3 bases are TGCGCCAGCAGCTTGACTGGCGGACTTCTCTCTGAGCAGTACTTC. Translation: CASSLTGGLLSEQYF.